This T cell receptor beta chain was sequenced during a study of T-cell reconstitution after alpha-beta-depleted transplantation in children. During its preparation, the TCRbeta library received unique molecular identifiers. TCRdb ran MiXCR on the PCR reads and lists one entry per CDR3 protein. Among some 600,000 distinct CDR3 sequences listed, roughly 17% were seen once. CDR3 length equals 15 residues. V lost 4 bases and J lost 3; bases outside the gene matches: 6. Germline CDR1 and CDR2: SEHNR and FQNEAQ (reference sequence). The source is a human donor who donated a stem cell graft to a child with acute myeloid leukemia. The chain uses TRBV7-9 and TRBJ1-2; 9 bases agree with TRBD1. Here the sequenced sample was PBMCs from the stem cell graft donor, taken from the stem cell graft. CDR3 bases: TGTGCCAGCAGCTCTACAGGGGGCACCTACTATGGCTACACCTTC. This codes for CASSSTGGTYYGYTF. The full variable domain, with the rest looked up from reference TRBV7-9 and TRBJ1-2, is DTGVSQNPRHKITKRGQNVTFRCDPISEHNRLYWYRQTLGQGPEFLTYFQNEAQLEKSRLLSDRFSAERPKGSFSTLEIQRTEQGDSAMYLCASSSTGGTYYGYTFGSGTRLTVV.